This is a list of T cell receptor beta chains from one sample in a study of PD-1 blockade in mismatch repair-deficient tumors. Some clones are missing from TCRdb's copy, which holds only in-frame ones; the method was immunoSEQ multiplex PCR. The sample lists 40,000 to 60,000 clones; roughly 80% were seen once. Sequences were derived from peripheral blood, sampled roughly 21 weeks after starting pembrolizumab. Receptor source: an adult with mismatch repair-deficient cancer. Each CDR3 is given with its conserved first and last residue. D genes are given only for firm matches. Expanded clones get a size class; other rows say once, few or many, or leave the size out.

TRBV29-1	TRBJ2-1	-	TRBD2	TGCAGCGTTGTGGGGGGACTAGCGGGATTTTCTGACAATGAGCAGTTCTTC	CSVVGGLAGFSDNEQFF
TRBV28	TRBJ1-4	-	-	TGTGCCAGCAGTTTAGAGGGGGGGAATGAAAAACTGTTTTTT	CASSLEGGNEKLFF
TRBV9	TRBJ2-7	-	-	TGTGCCAGCAGCGTAGATCAGGGGAGGGTCTACGAGCAGTACTTC	CASSVDQGRVYEQYF
TRBV11-3	TRBJ2-3	-	-	TGTGCCAGCAGCTTAGATGTAACCGCAGATACGCAGTATTTT	CASSLDVTADTQYF
TRBV5-1	TRBJ2-3	-	-	TGCGCCAGCAGCTTTACTAGTCGGACAGATACGCAGTATTTT	CASSFTSRTDTQYF
TRBV5-5	TRBJ2-1	-	TRBD2	TGTGCCAGCAGCCAACCGGGACTAGGAACCATCAATGAGCAGTTCTTC	CASSQPGLGTINEQFF
TRBV2	TRBJ1-4	-	-	TGTGCCAGCAATGGGGGGCCGGAGGAAAAACTGTTTTTT	CASNGGPEEKLFF
TRBV5-1	TRBJ2-5	-	-	TGCGCCAGCAGCCGGACAGAAGAGACCCAGTACTTC	CASSRTEETQYF
TRBV27	TRBJ2-1	-	TRBD2	TGTGCCAGCAGCCGCCGGTGGAGCGGGGGCGAGCAGTTCTTC	CASSRRWSGGEQFF
TRBV6-5	TRBJ2-7	-	TRBD1	TGTGCCAGCAGATCCACGACAGGGTCCGAGCAGTACTTC	CASRSTTGSEQYF
TRBV19	TRBJ2-5	-	TRBD2	TGTGCCAGTAGTACGGGACTAGCTGGGGCAGAGACCCAGTACTTC	CASSTGLAGAETQYF
TRBV2	TRBJ2-1	-	TRBD2	TGTGTCTCAAGCGGGAGTTTCAACAATGAGCAGTTCTTC	CVSSGSFNNEQFF
TRBV5-8	TRBJ1-2	-	-	TGTGCCAGCAGCTTTTCAAGGCGAGAAGGCTACACCTTC	CASSFSRREGYTF
TRBV28	TRBJ1-4	once	-	TGTGCCAGCAGTTTGGTAGATAGGTCAACTAATGAAAAACTGTTTTTT	CASSLVDRSTNEKLFF
TRBV19	TRBJ1-3	-	TRBD1	TGTGCCAGTGAGGGACAGGGGCCTTTTGGAAACACCATATATTTT	CASEGQGPFGNTIYF
TRBV7-2	TRBJ1-2	-	TRBD1	TGTGCCAGCAGTAACCGCGGGACAGGCCTTTTCTATGGCTACACCTTC	CASSNRGTGLFYGYTF
TRBV27	TRBJ2-2	few	-	TGTGCCAGCAGTGCGAGGACTATCCCCGGTGCCGGGGAGCTGTTTTTT	CASSARTIPGAGELFF
TRBV29-1	TRBJ2-1	-	TRBD1	TGCAGCGTTCTGGACAGGGCAACCTACAATGAGCAGTTCTTC	CSVLDRATYNEQFF
TRBV27	TRBJ1-1	-	TRBD1	TGTGCCAGCAGTCCGAGACAGGGAAAGATTGGGACTGAAGCTTTCTTT	CASSPRQGKIGTEAFF
TRBV5-1	TRBJ2-7	-	-	TGCGCCAGCAGACTAAGCCTGAGCTCCTACGAGCAGTACTTC	CASRLSLSSYEQYF
TRBV2	TRBJ1-5	few	-	TGTGCCAGCAAAGAAGGGGACTCCCAGCATTTT	CASKEGDSQHF
TRBV11-2	TRBJ2-1	-	-	TGTGCCAGCAGCTTCGGGGGTCGTGGGTTCTTC	CASSFGGRGFF
TRBV19	TRBJ2-1	-	TRBD2	TGTGCCAGTAGACGACGGATAGCGGGAGCTGCCCACCGGGGTGAGCAGTTCTTC	CASRRRIAGAAHRGEQFF
TRBV9	TRBJ2-5	-	TRBD2	TGTGCCAGCAGCGTGGGACTAGCGGCCTCCCAAGAGACCCAGTACTTC	CASSVGLAASQETQYF
TRBV5-4	TRBJ2-3	-	-	TGTGCCAGCAGCCGCGTGGACAGCACAGATACGCAGTATTTT	CASSRVDSTDTQYF
TRBV5-1	TRBJ2-2	-	TRBD2	TGCGCCAGCAGCTTTAGCGGGAGTTCGGGCACCGGGGAGCTGTTTTTT	CASSFSGSSGTGELFF
TRBV30	TRBJ1-2	-	-	TGTGCCTGGAGTACCCAGGGTATTAGCTATGGCTACACCTTC	CAWSTQGISYGYTF
TRBV7-6	TRBJ2-1	-	-	TGTGCCAGCAGCTTACTAGGGCGGAACTCCTACAATGAGCAGTTCTTC	CASSLLGRNSYNEQFF
TRBV5-1	TRBJ2-7	-	TRBD1	TGCGCCAGCAGCTATGGACAGGGGACCGCCTACGAGCAGTACTTC	CASSYGQGTAYEQYF
TRBV14	TRBJ2-1	-	TRBD2	TGTGCCAGCAGCCAAACCGCGGGCGGGAGGGCCTTCAATGAGCAGTTCTTC	CASSQTAGGRAFNEQFF
TRBV29-1	TRBJ2-7	-	-	TGCAGCGTGACGACCCGAACTACCGGGACTCCCGCTTTGGAGCAGTACTTC	CSVTTRTTGTPALEQYF
TRBV19	TRBJ2-5	-	TRBD1	TGTGCCAGTAGTATAGCGGACAGGGAAGTCGCAGAGACCCAGTACTTC	CASSIADREVAETQYF
TRBV6-5	TRBJ2-1	-	-	TGTGCCAGCAGGACGCAGGCAGGGGCGGCCAATGAGCAGTTCTTC	CASRTQAGAANEQFF
TRBV28	TRBJ2-7	-	TRBD2	TGTGCCAGCAGTTTATACGCTGGGGCTAGCGGATTCTACGAGCAGTACTTC	CASSLYAGASGFYEQYF
TRBV13	TRBJ1-5	-	-	TGTGCCAGCAGCTTGGGGGGCCAGCCCCAGCATTTT	CASSLGGQPQHF
TRBV6-5	TRBJ1-2	-	-	TGTGCCAGCAGTCCGGACAGCCTCTATGGCTACACCTTC	CASSPDSLYGYTF
TRBV30	TRBJ2-1	-	TRBD2	TGTGCCTGGAACCTAGCGGGAGGGCCTTGGTACTACAATGAGCAGTTCTTC	CAWNLAGGPWYYNEQFF
TRBV27	TRBJ2-7	-	-	TGTGCCAGCAGTTTATTTGGGTACTCCGAGCAGTACTTC	CASSLFGYSEQYF
TRBV13	TRBJ1-5	-	-	TGTGCCAGCAGCGCGGGTCTTAGCAATCAGCCCCAGCATTTT	CASSAGLSNQPQHF
TRBV18	TRBJ2-1	-	-	TGTGCCAGCTCACGAGGGGGGCCCCCCTACAATGAGCAGTTCTTC	CASSRGGPPYNEQFF
TRBV6-6	TRBJ2-3	-	-	TGTGCCAGCAGTAGGACCGTTACTAGCACAGATACGCAGTATTTT	CASSRTVTSTDTQYF
TRBV11-3	TRBJ1-1	-	TRBD1	TGTGCCAGCAGCGGCGGAGGGACAGGGAACACTGAAGCTTTCTTT	CASSGGGTGNTEAFF
TRBV9	TRBJ2-7	-	-	TGTGCCAGCAGCGTAGTCTACGAGCAGTACTTC	CASSVVYEQYF
TRBV19	TRBJ2-3	-	-	TGTGCCAGTAGTTGGCGAGCCACAGATACGCAGTATTTT	CASSWRATDTQYF
TRBV9	TRBJ2-1	-	-	TGTGCCAGCAGCCTTTCAGGCCGGGAAGGCAATGAGCAGTTCTTC	CASSLSGREGNEQFF
TRBV19	TRBJ1-1	-	-	TGTGCCAGTAGGCAGACGACGAACACTGAAGCTTTCTTT	CASRQTTNTEAFF
TRBV7-3	TRBJ2-1	-	-	TGTGCCAGCAGCTTGGGACTCTCTTCGCGGGGTGAGCAGTTCTTC	CASSLGLSSRGEQFF
TRBV18	TRBJ1-1	once	TRBD1	TGTGCCAGCTCACAAACGGGACAGGCGAACACTGAAGCTTTCTTT	CASSQTGQANTEAFF
TRBV5-4	TRBJ1-1	-	TRBD1	TGTGCCAGCAGCTTGAAGTTAGGGGGCGAGGGAGCTTTCTTT	CASSLKLGGEGAFF
TRBV5-4	TRBJ2-7	-	-	TGTGCCAGCAGCTCGGTGGGTGAGCAGTACTTC	CASSSVGEQYF
TRBV4-2	TRBJ1-1	-	TRBD1	TGTGCCAGCAGCCAAGTCGGGACAGGGGCCACTGAAGCTTTCTTT	CASSQVGTGATEAFF
TRBV14	TRBJ2-3	-	-	TGTGCCAGCAGCCAAGAGGGACACTTCACAGATACGCAGTATTTT	CASSQEGHFTDTQYF
TRBV7-2	TRBJ2-7	-	TRBD2	TGTGCCAGCAGCTTAGCGGGGGGGGATACCGAGCAGTACTTC	CASSLAGGDTEQYF
TRBV9	TRBJ2-3	-	TRBD2	TGTGCCAGCAGCGCTAGCGGGAGTTCAAAAGATACGCAGTATTTT	CASSASGSSKDTQYF
TRBV19	TRBJ2-3	few	-	TGTGCCAGTAGTACCCAAGGGGGTTGGGGCACAGATACGCAGTATTTT	CASSTQGGWGTDTQYF
TRBV29-1	TRBJ2-2	-	-	TGCAGCGCCTCGTACTTCTCCACCGGGGAGCTGTTTTTT	CSASYFSTGELFF
TRBV5-4	TRBJ2-3	-	TRBD1	TGTGCCAGCAGCTCCAACCGACAGGGCTCCACAGATACGCAGTATTTT	CASSSNRQGSTDTQYF